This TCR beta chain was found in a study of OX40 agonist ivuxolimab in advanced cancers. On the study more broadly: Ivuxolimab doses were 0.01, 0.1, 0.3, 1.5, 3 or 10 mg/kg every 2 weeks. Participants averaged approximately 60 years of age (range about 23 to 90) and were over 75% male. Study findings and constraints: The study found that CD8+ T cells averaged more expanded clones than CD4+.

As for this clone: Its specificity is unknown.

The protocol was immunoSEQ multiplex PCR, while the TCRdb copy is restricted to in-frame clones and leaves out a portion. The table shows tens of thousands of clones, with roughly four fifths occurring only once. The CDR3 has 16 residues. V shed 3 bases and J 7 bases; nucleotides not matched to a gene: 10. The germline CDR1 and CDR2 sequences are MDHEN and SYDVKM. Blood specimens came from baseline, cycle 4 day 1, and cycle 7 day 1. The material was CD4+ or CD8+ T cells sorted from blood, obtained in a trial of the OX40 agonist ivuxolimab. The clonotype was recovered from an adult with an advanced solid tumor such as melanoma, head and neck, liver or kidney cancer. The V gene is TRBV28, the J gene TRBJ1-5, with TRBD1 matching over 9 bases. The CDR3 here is CASSFWDRAGEQPQHF. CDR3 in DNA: TGTGCCAGCAGTTTCTGGGACAGGGCAGGAGAGCAGCCCCAGCATTTT.